Shown below are 11 T cell receptor beta chains from a single sample sequenced in a study of blood T cell repertoires in COVID-19. Assay used: immunoSEQ multiplex PCR; TCRdb lists only in-frame clones, some missing. The data show some 130,000 clones, with approximately 80% seen just once and approximately 10% held by the top ten. The sequenced sample was peripheral blood. These receptors were taken from a man in his sixties who had recovered from COVID-19.

A remark on this clone: This same CDR3 is encoded by further DNA sequences in the sample. The V and J genes are TRBV9 and TRBJ2-2, with 9 positions matching TRBD1. The J segment lost 1 base and the V segment lost 5 bases, leaving 3 bases of the junction unmatched. CDR3 size: 15 residues. Germline values: CDR1 SGDLS, CDR2 YYNGEE. The CDR3, as DNA: TGTGCCAGCAGACAGGGGGCTAGGAACACCGGGGAGCTGTTTTTT. Residues: CASRQGARNTGELFF.

The chain uses TRBV19 and TRBJ2-2; the match to TRBD2 covers 10 bases. The V gene's germline CDR1 is LNHDA and CDR2 SQIVND (reference sequence). V shed 9 bases, J shed 10 bases, and the junction held 14 bases outside the gene matches. CDR3 length equals 15 residues. CDR3 sequence reads: CASGGLAVPEEELFF. Written as DNA, the CDR3 is TGTGCCAGCGGTGGACTAGCGGTCCCCGAGGAGGAGCTGTTTTTT.

This clone was seen just once. J is TRBJ2-7 and V is TRBV13, with 12 bases matching TRBD2. Germline loops: CDR1 PRHDT, CDR2 FYEKMQ (reference sequence). The CDR3 has 15 residues. Trimming removed 0 bases from V and 6 bases from J; junction bases left unmatched: 3. CDR3 nucleotide sequence: TGTGCCAGCAGCTTAGGCCGGACTAGCGGGATCGAGCAGTACTTC. Translated: CASSLGRTSGIEQYF.

V gene TRBV25-1 combines with J gene TRBJ1-4, with a weak D call TRBD1 (6 bases). This CDR3 comprises 15 residues. Germline CDR1 MGHDK, CDR2 SYGVNS. Trimming took off 6 bases at V and 0 bases at J, with 11 bases between the two ends. DNA of the CDR3: TGTGCCAGCAGGGAGACAGGAGCAACTAATGAAAAACTGTTTTTT. It yields the protein CASRETGATNEKLFF.

In this sample, this clone turned up once. The chain has TRBV19 and TRBJ2-5; 7 bases are a match to TRBD1. Trimming took 8 bases from V and 1 from J; bases not matched to a gene: 7. The CDR3 spans 14 residues. Germline values: CDR1 LNHDA, CDR2 SQIVND (reference sequence). The CDR3 sequence is CASGPTGTQETQYF. The CDR3 nucleotides are TGTGCCAGTGGTCCGACAGGGACCCAAGAGACCCAGTACTTC. The full variable domain, in which reference TRBV19 and TRBJ2-5 provide the parts outside the CDR3, is DGGITQSPKYLFRKEGQNVTLSCEQNLNHDAMYWYRQDPGQGLRLIYYSQIVNDFQKGDIAEGYSVSREKKESFPLTVTSAQKNPTAFYLCASGPTGTQETQYFGPGTRLLVL.

This sequence joins TRBV20-1 and TRBJ1-2; D is possibly TRBD1 (6 bases). Per germline, CDR1 DFQATT and CDR2 SNEGSKA (reference sequence). V was shortened by 4 bases and J by 5 bases, with 14 bases between the two germline ends. This CDR3 has 13 amino acids. The CDR3 nucleotides read TGCAGTGCTATTGATGGGAGGGGGTATGGCTACACCTTC. This codes for CSAIDGRGYGYTF.

This rearrangement joins TRBV24-1 to TRBJ2-2, with D perhaps TRBD2 (6 bases). CDR1 KGHDR and CDR2 SFDVKD come from the germline V gene. V lost 0 bases and J 6 bases, leaving 13 bases between the germline ends. The length of the CDR3 is 16 residues. DNA of the CDR3: TGTGCCACCAGTGATTTGGGCGGGAAGATTGCCGGGGAGCTGTTTTTT. This sequence encodes CATSDLGGKIAGELFF.

The chain links TRBV11-1 to TRBJ1-1; possible D gene TRBD1, 5 bases. The CDR3 sequence is 16 residues long. CDR1 is SGHAT and CDR2 is FQDESV in the germline V gene (reference sequence). Trimming left V 2 bases short and J 0 bases short, with 13 bases between. The CDR3 nucleotides read TGTGCCAGCAGCTTATTCCTGACAGCTTTGAACACTGAAGCTTTCTTT. Translation: CASSLFLTALNTEAFF.

This clone was detected once. V usage is TRBV7-2 and J usage is TRBJ1-5; unclear D gene. Between the trimmed V and J ends, which lost 6 bases and 4 bases, there was a span of 16 bases. The V gene's germline CDR1 is SGHTA and CDR2 FQGNSA. CDR3 size: 15 residues. The CDR3 here is CASRYQEGLNQPQHF. The CDR3 coding sequence is TGTGCCAGCAGGTATCAGGAGGGCCTAAATCAGCCCCAGCATTTT.

The CDR3 spells CASSLPGQGALETQYF. The DNA of the CDR3 is TGCGCCAGCAGCTTACCGGGACAGGGGGCTCTGGAGACCCAGTACTTC. This chain uses TRBV5-1 with TRBJ2-5, with 12 bases that match TRBD1. V shed 2 bases and J 5 bases; nucleotides not matched to a gene: 7. Germline CDR1 reads SGHRS; CDR2 reads YFSETQ. The CDR3 consists of 16 residues. Full variable domain (remainder filled in from reference TRBV5-1 and TRBJ2-5): KAGVTQTPRYLIKTRGQQVTLSCSPISGHRSVSWYQQTPGQGLQFLFEYFSETQRNKGNFPGRFSGRQFSNSRSEMNVSTLELGDSALYLCASSLPGQGALETQYFGPGTRLLVL.

This clone occurred many times. The chain couples TRBV5-1 to TRBJ2-2, with D uncertain. Between the trimmed V and J ends, which lost 0 bases and 2 bases, there was a span of 5 bases. The CDR3 spans 14 residues. The V gene's germline CDR1 is SGHRS and CDR2 YFSETQ. CDR3 nucleotide sequence: TGCGCCAGCAGCTTGGACATTAACACCGGGGAGCTGTTTTTT. Translated: CASSLDINTGELFF.